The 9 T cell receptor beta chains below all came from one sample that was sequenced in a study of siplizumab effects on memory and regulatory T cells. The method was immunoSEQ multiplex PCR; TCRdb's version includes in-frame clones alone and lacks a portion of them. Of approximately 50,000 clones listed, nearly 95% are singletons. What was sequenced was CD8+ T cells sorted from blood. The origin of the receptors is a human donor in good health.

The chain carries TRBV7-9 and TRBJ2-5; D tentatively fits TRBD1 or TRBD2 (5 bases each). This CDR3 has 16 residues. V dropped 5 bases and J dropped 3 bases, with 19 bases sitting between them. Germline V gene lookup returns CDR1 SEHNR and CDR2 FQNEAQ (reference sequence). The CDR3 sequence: CASSGRRDQQKETQYF. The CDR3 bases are TGTGCCAGCAGCGGAAGACGGGACCAGCAAAAAGAGACCCAGTACTTC.

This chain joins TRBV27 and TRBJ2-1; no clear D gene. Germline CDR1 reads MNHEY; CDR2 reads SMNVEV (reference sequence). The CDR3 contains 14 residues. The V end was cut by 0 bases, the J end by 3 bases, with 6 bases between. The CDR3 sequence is CASSLSGIYNEQFF. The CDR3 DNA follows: TGTGCCAGCAGTTTATCTGGTATCTACAATGAGCAGTTCTTC.

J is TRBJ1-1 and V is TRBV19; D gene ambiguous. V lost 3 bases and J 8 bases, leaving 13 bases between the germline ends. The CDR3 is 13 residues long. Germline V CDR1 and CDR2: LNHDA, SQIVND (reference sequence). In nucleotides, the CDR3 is TGTGCCAGTAGTATTGGAACCAGCTACGAAGCTTTCTTT. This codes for CASSIGTSYEAFF.

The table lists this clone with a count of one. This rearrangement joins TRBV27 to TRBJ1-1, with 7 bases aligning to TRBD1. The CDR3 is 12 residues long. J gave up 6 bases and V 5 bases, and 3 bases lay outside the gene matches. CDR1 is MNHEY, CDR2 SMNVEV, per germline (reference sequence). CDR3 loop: CASSTGAAEAFF. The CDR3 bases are TGTGCCAGCAGTACAGGGGCGGCTGAAGCTTTCTTT.

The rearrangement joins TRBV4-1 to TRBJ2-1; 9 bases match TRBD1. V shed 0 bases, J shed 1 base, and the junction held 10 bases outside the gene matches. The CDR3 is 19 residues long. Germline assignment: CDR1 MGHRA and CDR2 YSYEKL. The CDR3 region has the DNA TGCGCCAGCAGCCAAGATCTTCCCAACAGGGGGCAGTCCTACAATGAGCAGTTCTTC. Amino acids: CASSQDLPNRGQSYNEQFF.

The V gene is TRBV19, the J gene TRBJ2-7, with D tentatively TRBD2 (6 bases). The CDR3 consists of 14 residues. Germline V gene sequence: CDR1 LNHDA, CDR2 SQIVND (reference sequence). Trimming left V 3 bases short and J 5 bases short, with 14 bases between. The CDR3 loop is CASSIRLGFDEQYF. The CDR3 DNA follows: TGTGCCAGTAGTATTCGACTAGGGTTCGACGAGCAGTACTTC. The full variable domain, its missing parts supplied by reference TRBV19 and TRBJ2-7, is DGGITQSPKYLFRKEGQNVTLSCEQNLNHDAMYWYRQDPGQGLRLIYYSQIVNDFQKGDIAEGYSVSREKKESFPLTVTSAQKNPTAFYLCASSIRLGFDEQYFGPGTRLTVT.

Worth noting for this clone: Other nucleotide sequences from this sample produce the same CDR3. The CDR3 sequence is CATSRGGELFF. As DNA, the CDR3 is TGTGCCACCAGCAGGGGCGGGGAGCTGTTTTTT. The chain carries TRBV15 and TRBJ2-2; D is unclear. The CDR3 extends over 11 amino acids. V gave up 3 bases and J gave up 7 bases, with 3 bases separating them. Germline CDR1 reads LNHNV; CDR2 reads YYDKDF (reference sequence).

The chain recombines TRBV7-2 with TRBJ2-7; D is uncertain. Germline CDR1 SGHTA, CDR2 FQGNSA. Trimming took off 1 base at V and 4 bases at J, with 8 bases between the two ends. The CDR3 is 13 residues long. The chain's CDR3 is CASSLVNAYEQYF. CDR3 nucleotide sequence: TGTGCCAGCAGCTTAGTGAACGCGTACGAGCAGTACTTC.

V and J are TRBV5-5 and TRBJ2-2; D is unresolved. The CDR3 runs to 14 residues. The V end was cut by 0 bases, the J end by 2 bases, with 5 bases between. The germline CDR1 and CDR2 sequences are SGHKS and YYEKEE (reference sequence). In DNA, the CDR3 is TGTGCCAGCAGCTTGGGGTCAAACACCGGGGAGCTGTTTTTT. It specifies CASSLGSNTGELFF.